The 9 T cell receptor beta chains below all came from one sample that was sequenced in a study of T cell responses to AZD1222 COVID-19 vaccine. TCRdb's table, derived via immunoSEQ multiplex PCR, lists solely in-frame clones and lacks some. The repertoire includes some 120,000 clones, 75% to 85% of them detected once, and over 25% sits in the top ten. The sequencing used peripheral blood, collected 28 days after the second AZD1222 dose. All receptors derive from an adult who received the AZD1222 COVID-19 vaccine.

The chain has TRBV10-1 and TRBJ2-7; 12 positions match TRBD1. The ends lost 3 bases at V and 9 bases at J; junction bases unmatched: 9. This CDR3 comprises 15 residues. Germline V gene data show CDR1 as WNHNN and CDR2 as SYGVQD (reference sequence). In nucleotides, the CDR3 is TGCGCCAGCAGTGATACCGGGACAGGGGGCTTCGGGCAGTACTTC. This codes for CASSDTGTGGFGQYF.

This rearrangement joins TRBV7-9 to TRBJ1-5; 8 nucleotides agree with TRBD1. The CDR3 consists of 17 residues. The germline gives CDR1 SEHNR, CDR2 FQNEAQ (reference sequence). Trimming took 1 base from V and 4 from J; bases not matched to a gene: 9. CDR3 amino acids: CASSLVIGQGLNQPQHF. Here the CDR3 DNA reads TGTGCCAGCAGCTTAGTTATCGGACAGGGTCTGAATCAGCCCCAGCATTTT.

The chain employs TRBV4-2 and TRBJ1-4; D is unresolved. CDR1 is LGHNA, CDR2 YNFKEQ, per germline. This CDR3 has 16 residues. The ends were cut back, 0 bases at V and 5 bases at J, with 13 bases in the middle. CDR3 in DNA: TGTGCCAGCAGCCAAGATTTTACCGGTACAAATGAAAAACTGTTTTTT. Protein sequence: CASSQDFTGTNEKLFF.

The chain employs TRBV27 and TRBJ1-5; D is possibly TRBD1 (6 bases). The germline V gene has CDR1 MNHEY and CDR2 SMNVEV (reference sequence). The ends were cut back, 6 bases at V and 9 bases at J, with 21 bases in the middle. CDR3 length equals 15 residues. The CDR3 DNA is TGTGCCAGCAGACAGGGTTCTTGGCACAAGACGCCCCAGCATTTT. It yields the protein CASRQGSWHKTPQHF.

The genes are TRBV6-2 or TRBV6-3 and TRBJ2-3; the D is unclear. The CDR3 extends over 15 amino acids. Germline V gene data show CDR1 as MNHEY and CDR2 as SVGEGT. Between the trimmed V and J ends, which lost 6 bases and 7 bases, there was a span of 20 bases. The CDR3 reads CASSTPLELRNTQYF. CDR3 bases: TGTGCCAGCAGCACCCCCCTTGAGCTGAGAAATACGCAGTATTTT.

This clone was seen a few times. The chain links TRBV11-2 to TRBJ1-1, with D uncertain. V dropped 3 bases and J dropped 3 bases, with 20 bases sitting between them. The CDR3 sequence is 17 residues long. Germline V CDR1 and CDR2: SGHAT, FQNNGV. The CDR3 sequence: CASSLDPLAPMYTEAFF. DNA for the CDR3: TGTGCCAGCAGCTTGGACCCCCTCGCTCCGATGTACACTGAAGCTTTCTTT.

CDR3 sequence (DNA): TGTGGAATCCGGGACAGAGATACGCAGTATTTT. Amino acid sequence: CGIRDRDTQYF. The genes are TRBV15 and TRBJ2-3, with 7 positions matching TRBD1. Germline CDR1 LNHNV, CDR2 YYDKDF (reference sequence). The CDR3 has 11 residues.

The V and J genes are TRBV27 and TRBJ1-2, with 7 nucleotides matching TRBD1. Germline CDR1 MNHEY, CDR2 SMNVEV (reference sequence). The CDR3 is made up of 13 amino acids. V lost 4 bases and J lost 2; bases outside the gene matches: 1. CDR3 DNA sequence: TGTGCCAGCAGTTCACAGGGGAACTATGGCTACACCTTC. Its protein product is CASSSQGNYGYTF.

V usage is TRBV2 and J usage is TRBJ2-2, with TRBD1 matching 9 bases. J lost 2 bases, V lost 1 base, and 2 bases had no gene match. CDR3 length: 16 amino acids. Germline V gene lookup returns CDR1 SNHLY and CDR2 FYNNEI. The CDR3 DNA reads as TGTGCCAGCAGTGAAGGGGGACAGGGTAACACCGGGGAGCTGTTTTTT. Protein product: CASSEGGQGNTGELFF.